This TCR beta chain was retrieved from a study of CD8 T cells in ankylosing spondylitis listed by TCRdb under 2017. About the full investigation: The study profiled T cell receptor beta repertoires in healthy donors and ankylosing spondylitis patients to find disease-linked TCR variants. In total, the full study cohort was made up of some 110 healthy donors and 25 ankylosing spondylitis patients. Peripheral blood was sampled, and synovial fluid was additionally collected from ankylosing spondylitis patients.

This clonotype was detected ten times or more. This clone's antigen is unknown. Base qualities are missing; no much larger clone stands one base away. General findings and caveats noted by the study authors: Blood from ankylosing spondylitis patients appeared to be characterized by a TCR beta motif composed of 7 to 9 highly homologous amino acid variants. The disease-linked clones were reported as significantly enriched in matched synovial fluid samples from ankylosing spondylitis patients. A CD8+ phenotype was shown by the disease-linked clones, which were found at relatively low frequencies in peripheral blood. Some TCR beta motif variants had previously been reported in synovial fluid and blood of reactive arthritis patients, which suggested common disease-initiation mechanisms.

Germline trimming: 3 bases from V, 4 bases from J; junction bases outside gene matches: 5. Sequences SGDLS (CDR1) and YYNGEE (CDR2) are obtained from the germline V gene. The CDR3 runs 14 amino acids, cysteine and phenylalanine included. The kept DNA is CDR3 alone, 42 bases in frame from the first base. This sample was sequenced with an Illumina HiSeq 2500. Quantitative 5'-RACE with molecular barcodes was used to prepare TCR beta libraries. For the original study's pipeline: To identify disease-linked TCR variants, a new computational method was used, one built on a probabilistic model of VDJ rearrangement. TCRdb handled the public reads itself, with Q25 trimming in fastp and clone calling in MiXCR, and kept productive beta chains. Rows with one shared CDR3 protein collapse into an entry with the most common genes and DNA. TCRdb assigned the V and J calls; the authors' analysis was not used. Within this sample are more than 7,500 distinct CDR3 sequences, with around 4% of them counted one time only. The ten largest clonotypes hold under 11% of the sample.

The origin of this receptor is a female donor with ankylosing spondylitis or in good health (not recorded which). Sequencing input: blood, either unsorted or a sorted T cell fraction (not recorded which). The chain employs TRBV9 and TRBJ1-1; 8 middle bases align to TRBD1. The CDR3 region has the sequence CASSAGGQATEAFF. Read as DNA, the sequence is TGTGCCAGCAGCGCGGGGGGACAGGCCACTGAAGCTTTCTTT.